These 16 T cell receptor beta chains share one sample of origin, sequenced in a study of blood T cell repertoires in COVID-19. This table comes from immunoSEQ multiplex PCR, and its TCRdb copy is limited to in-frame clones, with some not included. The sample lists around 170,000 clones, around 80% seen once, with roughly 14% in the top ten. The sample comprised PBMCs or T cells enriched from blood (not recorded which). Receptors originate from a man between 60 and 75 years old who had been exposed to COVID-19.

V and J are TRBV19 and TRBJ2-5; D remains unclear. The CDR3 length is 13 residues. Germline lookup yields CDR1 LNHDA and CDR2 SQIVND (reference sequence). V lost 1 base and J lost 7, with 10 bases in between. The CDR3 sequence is CASSIATVGTQYF. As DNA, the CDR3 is TGTGCCAGTAGTATAGCAACGGTTGGGACCCAGTACTTC.

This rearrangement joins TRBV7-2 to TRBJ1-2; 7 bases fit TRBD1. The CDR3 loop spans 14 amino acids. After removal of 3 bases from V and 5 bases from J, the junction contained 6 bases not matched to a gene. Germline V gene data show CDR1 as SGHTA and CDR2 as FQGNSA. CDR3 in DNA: TGTGCCAGCAGCTTCCGACAGGGAGAATATGGCTACACCTTC. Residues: CASSFRQGEYGYTF.

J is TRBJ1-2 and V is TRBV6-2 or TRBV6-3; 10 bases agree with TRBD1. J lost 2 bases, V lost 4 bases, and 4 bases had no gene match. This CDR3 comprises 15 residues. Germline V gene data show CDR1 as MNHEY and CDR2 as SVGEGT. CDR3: CASSSPDRGNYGYTF. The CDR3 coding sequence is TGTGCCAGCAGTTCCCCGGACAGGGGGAACTATGGCTACACCTTC.

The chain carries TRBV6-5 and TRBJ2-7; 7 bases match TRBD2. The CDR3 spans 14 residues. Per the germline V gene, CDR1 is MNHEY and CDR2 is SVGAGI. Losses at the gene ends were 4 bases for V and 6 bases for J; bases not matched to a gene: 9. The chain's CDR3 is CASSSPPRGFEQYF. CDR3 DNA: TGTGCCAGCAGTTCCCCACCGCGGGGGTTCGAGCAGTACTTC.

The CDR3 here is CASSQWYASGGVSSYNEQFF. In DNA form, the CDR3 reads TGTGCCAGCAGCCAGTGGTACGCGAGCGGGGGCGTGAGCTCCTACAATGAGCAGTTCTTC. The rearrangement links TRBV28 to TRBJ2-1; the match to TRBD2 covers 8 bases. Trimming at V came to 6 bases and at J to 0 bases, leaving 19 bases not matched to a gene. Per germline, CDR1 MDHEN and CDR2 SYDVKM. This CDR3 region has 20 residues.

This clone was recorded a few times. The CDR3 spells CASSSSGLQGARNIQYF. Here the CDR3 DNA reads TGTGCCAGCAGCTCGAGCGGACTTCAGGGGGCGCGGAACATTCAGTACTTC. V is TRBV5-4 and J is TRBJ2-4, with 8 bases lining up with TRBD1. From germline, CDR1 is SGHNT and CDR2 YYREEE (reference sequence). Germline trimming cut 3 bases from V and 7 bases from J; bases unmatched to any gene: 15. The length of the CDR3 is 17 residues.

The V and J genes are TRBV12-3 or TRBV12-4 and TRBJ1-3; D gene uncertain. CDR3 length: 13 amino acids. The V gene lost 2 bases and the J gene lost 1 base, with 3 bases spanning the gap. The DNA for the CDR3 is TGTGCCAGCAGTTTACAGTCTGGAAACACCATATATTTT. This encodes CASSLQSGNTIYF.

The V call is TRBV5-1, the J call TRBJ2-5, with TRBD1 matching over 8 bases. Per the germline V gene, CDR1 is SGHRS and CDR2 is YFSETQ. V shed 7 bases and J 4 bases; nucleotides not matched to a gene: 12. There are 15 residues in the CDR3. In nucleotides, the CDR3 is TGCGCCAGCTGCTACCAGGACAGGGTCGGAGAGACCCAGTACTTC. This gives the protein CASCYQDRVGETQYF. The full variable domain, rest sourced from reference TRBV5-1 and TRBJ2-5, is KAGVTQTPRYLIKTRGQQVTLSCSPISGHRSVSWYQQTPGQGLQFLFEYFSETQRNKGNFPGRFSGRQFSNSRSEMNVSTLELGDSALYLCASCYQDRVGETQYFGPGTRLLVL.

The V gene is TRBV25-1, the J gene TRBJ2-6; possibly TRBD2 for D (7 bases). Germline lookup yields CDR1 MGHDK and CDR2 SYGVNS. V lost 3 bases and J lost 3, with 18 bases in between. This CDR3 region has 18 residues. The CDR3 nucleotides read TGTGCCAGCAGTGAGAGAGGGAGGGGGACAAGTGGGGCCAACGTCCTGACTTTC. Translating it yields CASSERGRGTSGANVLTF.

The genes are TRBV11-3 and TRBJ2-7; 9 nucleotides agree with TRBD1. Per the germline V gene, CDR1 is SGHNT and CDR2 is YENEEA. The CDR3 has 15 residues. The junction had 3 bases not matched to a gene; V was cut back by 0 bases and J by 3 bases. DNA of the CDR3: TGTGCCAGCAGCTTAGAACAGGGGGCGAACTACGAGCAGTACTTC. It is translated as CASSLEQGANYEQYF.

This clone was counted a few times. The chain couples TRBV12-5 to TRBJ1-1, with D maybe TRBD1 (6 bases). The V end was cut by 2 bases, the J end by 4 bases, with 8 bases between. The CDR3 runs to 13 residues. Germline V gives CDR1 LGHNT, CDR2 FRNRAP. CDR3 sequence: CASGLTGITEAFF. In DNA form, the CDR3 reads TGTGCTAGTGGTTTGACAGGGATCACTGAAGCTTTCTTT.

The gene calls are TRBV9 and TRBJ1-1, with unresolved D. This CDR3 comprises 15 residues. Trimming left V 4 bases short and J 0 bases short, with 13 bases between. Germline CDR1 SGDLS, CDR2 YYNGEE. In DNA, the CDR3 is TGTGCCAGCAGCTCCCGGGGAGATTTGAACACTGAAGCTTTCTTT. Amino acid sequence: CASSSRGDLNTEAFF.

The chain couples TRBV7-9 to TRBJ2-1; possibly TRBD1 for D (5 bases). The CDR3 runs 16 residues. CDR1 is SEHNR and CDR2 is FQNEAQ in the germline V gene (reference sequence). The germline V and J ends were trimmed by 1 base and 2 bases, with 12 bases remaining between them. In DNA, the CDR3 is TGTGCCAGCAGCTTAGGGGTGGGGCTTACCTACAATGAGCAGTTCTTC. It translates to CASSLGVGLTYNEQFF.

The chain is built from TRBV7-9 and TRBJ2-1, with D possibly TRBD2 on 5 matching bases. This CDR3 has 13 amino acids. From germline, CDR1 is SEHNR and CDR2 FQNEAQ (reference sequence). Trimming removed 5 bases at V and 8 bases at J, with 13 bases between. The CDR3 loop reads CASSPPSRDEQFF. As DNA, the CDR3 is TGTGCCAGCAGCCCACCGTCGAGGGATGAGCAGTTCTTC.

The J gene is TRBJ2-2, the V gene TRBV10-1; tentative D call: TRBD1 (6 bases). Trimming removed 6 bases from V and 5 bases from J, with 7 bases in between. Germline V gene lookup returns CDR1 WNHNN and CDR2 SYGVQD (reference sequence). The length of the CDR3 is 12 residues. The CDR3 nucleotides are TGCGCCAGCAGCACAGGGACCGGGGAGCTGTTTTTT. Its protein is CASSTGTGELFF.

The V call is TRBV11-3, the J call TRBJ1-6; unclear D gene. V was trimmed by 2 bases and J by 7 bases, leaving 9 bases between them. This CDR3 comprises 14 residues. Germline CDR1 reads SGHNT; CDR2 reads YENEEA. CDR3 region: CASSLNPGNSPLHF. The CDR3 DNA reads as TGTGCCAGCAGCTTAAATCCGGGGAATTCACCCCTCCACTTT.